This TCR beta chain was retrieved from a study of Graves' ophthalmopathy and Graves' hyperthyroidism. Study-level results: Most expanded thyroid clonotypes above 0.001 frequency also appeared in blood.

The sequenced template was RNA, covering the TCR beta CDR3 region. Second-round multiplex PCR came after first-round RT-PCR with HTBI primers. MiXCR was run by TCRdb on the multiplex PCR reads, yielding one entry per CDR3 protein. The sample contains a few hundred thousand distinct CDR3 sequences, under 45% of which appear only once. The CDR3 covers 14 residues. V dropped 6 bases and J dropped 10 bases, with 21 bases sitting between them. Germline V gene data show CDR1 as ENHRY and CDR2 as SYGVKD. Points on this clonotype: What it binds is not known.

Serum thyroxine and TRAb, along with clinical symptoms, thyroid ultrasound and orbital computed tomography, were what diagnosis relied on. V is TRBV10-3 and J is TRBJ1-2, with D tentatively TRBD1 (6 bases). Sequences were obtained from peripheral blood or thyroid tissue (not recorded which). The sequence came from an adult man with Graves' hyperthyroidism. In DNA form, the CDR3 reads TGTGCCATCAGGGAAGCGGGGGACACCGGTGTCTACACCTTC. Encoded protein: CAIREAGDTGVYTF.